This T cell receptor beta chain is drawn from a study of blood T cell repertoires in COVID-19. The overall study: Both acute and convalescent COVID-19 samples were obtained from the United States, Italy and Spain. T cells, B-cell-depleted T cells, or PBMCs supplied cDNA or gDNA.

CDR1 is WSHSY, CDR2 SAAADI, per germline. This CDR3 is built from 15 residues. V trimming: 6 bases; J trimming: 7 bases; junction bases outside the gene matches: 6. The authors' processing: Estimated nucleated cell counts came from reference gene primer amplification. Measured with immunoSEQ multiplex PCR; TCRdb has only the in-frame clones, and not every one. V, J and clone size are taken as reported in that table, and D and trimming were inferred from the DNA itself. The sample includes 70,000 to 90,000 clones, about 87% of them seen just once. The sequence came from a man older than 75 with active or convalescent COVID-19. The sample was peripheral blood. This chain links TRBV10-2 with TRBJ2-2, with TRBD2 matching over 12 bases. CDR3 DNA sequence: TGCGCCAGCAGGTCGACTAGCGGGAGTTTCGGGGAGCTGTTTTTT. Its protein product is CASRSTSGSFGELFF.